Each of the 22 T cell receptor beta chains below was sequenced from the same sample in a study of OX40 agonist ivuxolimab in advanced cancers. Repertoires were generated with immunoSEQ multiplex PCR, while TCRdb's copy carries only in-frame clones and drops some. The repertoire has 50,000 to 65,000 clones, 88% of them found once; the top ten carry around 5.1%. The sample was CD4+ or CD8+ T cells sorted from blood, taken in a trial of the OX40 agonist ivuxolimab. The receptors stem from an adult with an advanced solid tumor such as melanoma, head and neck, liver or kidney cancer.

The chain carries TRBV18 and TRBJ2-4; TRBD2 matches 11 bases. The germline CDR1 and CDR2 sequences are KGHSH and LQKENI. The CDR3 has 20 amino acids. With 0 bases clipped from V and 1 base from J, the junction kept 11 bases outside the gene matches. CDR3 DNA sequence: TGTGCCAGCTCACCACCGGGCCTAGCGGGAGGCGTTGTGGCCAAAAACATTCAGTACTTC. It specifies CASSPPGLAGGVVAKNIQYF.

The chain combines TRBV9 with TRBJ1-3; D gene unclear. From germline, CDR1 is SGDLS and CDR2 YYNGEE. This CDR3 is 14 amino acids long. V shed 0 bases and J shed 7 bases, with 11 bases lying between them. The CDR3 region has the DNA TGTGCCAGCAGCGTAGGCGGAGTTTGGAACACCATATATTTT. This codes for CASSVGGVWNTIYF.

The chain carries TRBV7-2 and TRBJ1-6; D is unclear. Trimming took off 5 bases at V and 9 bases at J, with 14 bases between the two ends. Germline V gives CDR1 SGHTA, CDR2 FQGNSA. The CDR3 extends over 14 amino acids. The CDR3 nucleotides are TGTGCCAGCAGCCCTCGGGCCATTGCTTCACCCCTCCACTTT. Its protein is CASSPRAIASPLHF. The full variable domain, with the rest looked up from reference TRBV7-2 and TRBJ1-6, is GAGVSQSPSNKVTEKGKDVELRCDPISGHTALYWYRQSLGQGLEFLIYFQGNSAPDKSGLPSDRFSAERTGGSVSTLTIQRTQQEDSAVYLCASSPRAIASPLHFGNGTRLTVT.

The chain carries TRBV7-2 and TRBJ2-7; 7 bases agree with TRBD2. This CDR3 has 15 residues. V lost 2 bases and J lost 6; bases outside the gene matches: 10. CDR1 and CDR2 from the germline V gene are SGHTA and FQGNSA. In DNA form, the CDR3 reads TGTGCCAGCAGCTTATCTGGGGGAGGGCCGGGCGAGCAGTACTTC. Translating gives CASSLSGGGPGEQYF.

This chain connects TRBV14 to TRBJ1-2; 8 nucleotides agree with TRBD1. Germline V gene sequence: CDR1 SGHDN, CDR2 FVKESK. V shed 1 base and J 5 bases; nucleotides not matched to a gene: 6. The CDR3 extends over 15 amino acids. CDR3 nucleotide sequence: TGTGCCAGCAGCCAAGTCCCGGGACAGGAATATGGCTACACCTTC. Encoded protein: CASSQVPGQEYGYTF.

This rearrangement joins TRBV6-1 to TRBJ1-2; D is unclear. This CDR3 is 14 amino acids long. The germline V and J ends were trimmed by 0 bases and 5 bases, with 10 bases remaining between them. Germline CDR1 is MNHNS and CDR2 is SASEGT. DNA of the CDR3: TGTGCCAGCAGTGAAGCAGAGGGTGCTTATGGCTACACCTTC. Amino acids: CASSEAEGAYGYTF.

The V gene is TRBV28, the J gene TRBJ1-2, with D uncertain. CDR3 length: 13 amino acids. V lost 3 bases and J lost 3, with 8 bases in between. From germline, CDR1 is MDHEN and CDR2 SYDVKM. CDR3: CASSLGRYYGYTF. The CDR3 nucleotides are TGTGCCAGCAGTTTGGGCAGGTACTATGGCTACACCTTC.

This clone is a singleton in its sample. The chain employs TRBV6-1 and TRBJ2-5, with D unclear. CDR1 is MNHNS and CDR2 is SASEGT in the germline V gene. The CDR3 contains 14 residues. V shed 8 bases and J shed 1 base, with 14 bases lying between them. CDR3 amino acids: CASRFPGFQETQYF. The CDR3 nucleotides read TGTGCCAGCCGATTTCCAGGTTTCCAAGAGACCCAGTACTTC.

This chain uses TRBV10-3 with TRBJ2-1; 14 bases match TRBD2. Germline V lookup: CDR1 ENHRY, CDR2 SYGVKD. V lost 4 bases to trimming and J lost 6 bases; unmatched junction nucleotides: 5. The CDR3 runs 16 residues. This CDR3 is CAISGLAGGPGNEQFF. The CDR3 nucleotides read TGTGCCATCAGTGGACTAGCGGGAGGGCCAGGCAATGAGCAGTTCTTC.

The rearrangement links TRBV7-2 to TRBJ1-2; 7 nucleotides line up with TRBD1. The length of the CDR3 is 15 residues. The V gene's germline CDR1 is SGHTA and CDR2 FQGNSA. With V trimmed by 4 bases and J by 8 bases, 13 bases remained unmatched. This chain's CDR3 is CASSSTTGAFWGYTF. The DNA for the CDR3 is TGTGCCAGCAGCTCAACCACAGGGGCCTTCTGGGGCTACACCTTC.

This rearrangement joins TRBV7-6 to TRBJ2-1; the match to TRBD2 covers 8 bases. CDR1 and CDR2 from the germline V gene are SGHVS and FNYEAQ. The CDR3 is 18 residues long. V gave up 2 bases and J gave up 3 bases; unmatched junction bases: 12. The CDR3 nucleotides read TGTGCCAGCAGCTTAAGGGATGGTAGCGGGACAAGCTACAATGAGCAGTTCTTC. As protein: CASSLRDGSGTSYNEQFF. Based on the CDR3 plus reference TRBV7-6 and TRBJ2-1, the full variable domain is GAGVSQSPRYKVTKRGQDVALRCDPISGHVSLYWYRQALGQGPEFLTYFNYEAQQDKSGLPNDRFSAERPEGSISTLTIQRTEQRDSAMYRCASSLRDGSGTSYNEQFFGPGTRLTVL.

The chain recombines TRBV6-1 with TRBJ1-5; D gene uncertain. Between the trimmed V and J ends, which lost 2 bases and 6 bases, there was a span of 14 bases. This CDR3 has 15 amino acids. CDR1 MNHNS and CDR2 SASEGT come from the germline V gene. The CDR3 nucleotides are TGTGCCAGCAGTGAATTGGCAGGAGGTGGTCAGCCCCAGCATTTT. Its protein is CASSELAGGGQPQHF.

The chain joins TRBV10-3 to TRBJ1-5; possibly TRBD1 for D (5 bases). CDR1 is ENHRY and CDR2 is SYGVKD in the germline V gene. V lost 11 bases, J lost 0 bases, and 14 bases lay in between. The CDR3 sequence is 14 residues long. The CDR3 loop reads CASRGPGSNQPQHF. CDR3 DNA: TGTGCCTCAAGGGGACCCGGTAGCAATCAGCCCCAGCATTTT.

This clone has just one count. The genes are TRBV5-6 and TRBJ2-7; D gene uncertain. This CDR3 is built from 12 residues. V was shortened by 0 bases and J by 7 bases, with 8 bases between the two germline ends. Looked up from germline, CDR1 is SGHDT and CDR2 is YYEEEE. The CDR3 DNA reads TGTGCCAGCAGCTTGGGGGGTGCAGAGCAGTACTTC. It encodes CASSLGGAEQYF.

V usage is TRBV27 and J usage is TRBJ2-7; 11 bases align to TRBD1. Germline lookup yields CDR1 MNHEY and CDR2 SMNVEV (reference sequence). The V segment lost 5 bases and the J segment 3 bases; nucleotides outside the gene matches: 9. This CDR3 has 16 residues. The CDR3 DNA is TGTGCCAGCAGTGGAAGTTCCGGGACAGGGGGCTACGAGCAGTACTTC. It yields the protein CASSGSSGTGGYEQYF.

CDR3 residues: CASSQGPSGSVGTDTQYF. The CDR3 coding sequence is TGCGCCAGCAGCCAAGGCCCTAGCGGGAGTGTCGGCACAGATACGCAGTATTTT. V is TRBV4-3 and J is TRBJ2-3, with TRBD2 matching over 10 bases. The length of the CDR3 is 18 residues. J lost 1 base, V lost 1 base, and 8 bases had no gene match. Germline CDR1 LGHNA, CDR2 YSLEER.

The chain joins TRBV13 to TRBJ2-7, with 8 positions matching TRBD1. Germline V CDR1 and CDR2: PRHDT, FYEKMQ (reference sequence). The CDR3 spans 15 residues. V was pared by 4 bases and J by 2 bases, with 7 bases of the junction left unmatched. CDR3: CASSYRDRRPYEQYF. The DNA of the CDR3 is TGTGCCAGCAGCTACCGGGACAGGAGGCCCTACGAGCAGTACTTC.

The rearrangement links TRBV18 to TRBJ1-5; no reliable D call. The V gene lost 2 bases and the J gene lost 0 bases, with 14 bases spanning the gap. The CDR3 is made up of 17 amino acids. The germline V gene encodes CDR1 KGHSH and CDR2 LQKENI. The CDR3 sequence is CASSPSFLGYSNQPQHF. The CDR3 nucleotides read TGTGCCAGCTCACCATCCTTCTTGGGATATAGCAATCAGCCCCAGCATTTT.

The DNA of the CDR3 is TGTGCCAGCAGAGTACAGCAACTCAACTATGGCTACACCTTC. This codes for CASRVQQLNYGYTF. The chain employs TRBV6-1 and TRBJ1-2; no reliable D call. Trimming cost V 6 bases and J 2 bases, with 13 bases left between them. CDR1 and CDR2 from the germline V gene are MNHNS and SASEGT. The CDR3 sequence is 14 residues long.

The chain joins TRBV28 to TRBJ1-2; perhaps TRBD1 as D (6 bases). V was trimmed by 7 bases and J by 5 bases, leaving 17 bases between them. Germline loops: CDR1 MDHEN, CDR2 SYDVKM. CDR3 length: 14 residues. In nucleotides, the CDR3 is TGTGCCAGCACCGGAGGGGGGGTTTGGTATGGCTACACCTTC. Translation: CASTGGGVWYGYTF.

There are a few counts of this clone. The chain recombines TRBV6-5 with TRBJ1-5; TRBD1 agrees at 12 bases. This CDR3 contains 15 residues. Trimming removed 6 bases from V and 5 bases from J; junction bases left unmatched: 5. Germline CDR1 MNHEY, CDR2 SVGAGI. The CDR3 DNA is TGTGCCAGCAGCCCTGGGACAGGGGGCTATCAGCCCCAGCATTTT. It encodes CASSPGTGGYQPQHF.

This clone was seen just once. For the CDR3, the DNA is TGTGCCAGCAGTGCACAGAATAATGAAAAACTGTTTTTT. Its protein is CASSAQNNEKLFF. This chain uses TRBV6-5 with TRBJ1-4; D not certain. CDR1 and CDR2 from the germline V gene are MNHEY and SVGAGI. This CDR3 has 13 amino acids. Trimming cost V 5 bases and J 4 bases, with 8 bases left between them.